This T cell receptor beta chain was recorded in a study of T cells generated in artificial thymic organoids. At the level of the study: Some experiments further sorted thymic T cells to remove CD4 immature single positive or double positive precursors.

This CDR3 comprises 14 residues. Trimming pared 2 bases from V and 2 bases from J, leaving 8 bases between. Germline V gene sequence: CDR1 MNHEY, CDR2 SVGEGT. Primary CD8+ T cells were isolated by magnetic bead enrichment. Organoid and thymic CD3+TCRαβ+CD8 single positive cells were FACS sorted. RNA was purified from approximately 40,000 to 200,000 sorted cells per sample. This clonotype was seen more than once but under ten times. Semi-nested PCR with reverse primers in the TRAC or TRBC constant regions amplified each chain separately. One entry per CDR3 protein results from TCRdb running MiXCR on the 5' RACE reads. The sample records about 2,500 distinct CDR3 sequences, approximately 10% being singletons.

The genes are TRBV6-2 or TRBV6-3 and TRBJ2-3; D might be TRBD1 or TRBD2, each matching 5 bases. The specimen sequenced was naive CD8+ T cells from the thymus. The subset: CD3+TCRalphabeta+CD8SP T cells; for blood, CD45RO-CCR7+ naive CD8+ T cells. The source is a human donor who gave cord blood stem cells for thymic organoid culture, a cardiac surgery patient who gave postnatal thymus, or a blood donor (not recorded which). The CDR3 reads CASSYGTFTDTQYF. The CDR3 DNA sequence: TGTGCCAGCAGTTACGGGACCTTCACAGATACGCAGTATTTT.